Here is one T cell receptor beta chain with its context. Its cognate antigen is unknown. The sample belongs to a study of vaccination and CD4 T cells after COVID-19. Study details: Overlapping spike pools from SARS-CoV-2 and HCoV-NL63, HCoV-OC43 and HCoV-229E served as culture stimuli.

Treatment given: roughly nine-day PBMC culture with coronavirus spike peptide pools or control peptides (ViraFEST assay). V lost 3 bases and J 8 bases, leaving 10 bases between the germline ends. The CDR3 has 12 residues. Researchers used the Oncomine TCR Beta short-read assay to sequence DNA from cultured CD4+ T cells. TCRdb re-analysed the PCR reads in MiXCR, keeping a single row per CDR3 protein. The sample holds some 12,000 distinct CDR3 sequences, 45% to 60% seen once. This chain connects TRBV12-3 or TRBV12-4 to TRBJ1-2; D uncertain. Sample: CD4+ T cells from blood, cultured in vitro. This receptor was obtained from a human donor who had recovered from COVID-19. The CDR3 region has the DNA TGTGCCAGCAGTTTCACTTCGGGGGGCTACACCTTC. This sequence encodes CASSFTSGGYTF.